This T cell receptor beta chain was identified during a study of blood T cell repertoires in COVID-19. Study-level information: Sources were T cells, B-cell-depleted T cells, or PBMCs; the material itself was cDNA or gDNA.

With V trimmed by 1 base and J by 7 bases, 1 base remained unmatched. Germline CDR1 reads GTSNPN; CDR2 reads SVGIG (reference sequence). The CDR3 length is 12 residues. Sequencing was performed with immunoSEQ multiplex PCR; in TCRdb, only in-frame clones are kept and a portion is missing. The sample comprises approximately 390,000 clones, roughly 86% of which are singletons, and over 2% rests with the top ten. The chain is built from TRBV30 and TRBJ2-1; 7 nucleotides line up with TRBD2. The material sequenced was peripheral blood. The receptor comes from a woman aged 55-70 years with COVID-19, enrolled during active disease. The CDR3: CAWSGGGNEQFF. CDR3 nucleotides: TGTGCCTGGAGTGGGGGGGGTAATGAGCAGTTCTTC.